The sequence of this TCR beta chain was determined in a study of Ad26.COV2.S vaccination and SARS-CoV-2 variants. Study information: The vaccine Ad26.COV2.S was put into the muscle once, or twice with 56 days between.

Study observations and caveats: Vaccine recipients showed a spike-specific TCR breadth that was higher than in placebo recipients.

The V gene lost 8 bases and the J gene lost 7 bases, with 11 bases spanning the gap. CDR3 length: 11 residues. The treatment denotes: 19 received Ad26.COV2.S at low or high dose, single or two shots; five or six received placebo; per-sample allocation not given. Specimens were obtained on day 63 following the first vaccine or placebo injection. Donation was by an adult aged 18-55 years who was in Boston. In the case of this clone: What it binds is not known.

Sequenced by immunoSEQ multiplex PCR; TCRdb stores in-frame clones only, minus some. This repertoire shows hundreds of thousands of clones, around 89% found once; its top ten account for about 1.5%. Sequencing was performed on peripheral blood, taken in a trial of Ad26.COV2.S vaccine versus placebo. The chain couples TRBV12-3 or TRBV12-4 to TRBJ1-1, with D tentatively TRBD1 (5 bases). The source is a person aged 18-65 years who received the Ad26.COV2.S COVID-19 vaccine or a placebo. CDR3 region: CASGGWGEAFF. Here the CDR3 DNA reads TGTGCCAGCGGGGGATGGGGTGAAGCTTTCTTT.